The next 7 T cell receptor beta chains were all read from a single sample in a study of blood T cell repertoires in COVID-19. This table comes from immunoSEQ multiplex PCR, and its TCRdb copy is limited to in-frame clones, with some not included. The sample holds around 200,000 clones, roughly 84% seen once. Source material: peripheral blood. The receptors were sampled from a woman of 80 years or more with acute or convalescent COVID-19.

The rearrangement uses TRBV2 and TRBJ2-7, with 12 bases that match TRBD2. Germline-derived CDR1 and CDR2 are SNHLY and FYNNEI. The trim removed 1 base at V and 7 bases at J, leaving 5 bases unmatched. This CDR3 has 15 amino acids. This CDR3 reads CASSEGLAGVYEQYF. In nucleotides, the CDR3 is TGTGCCAGCAGTGAAGGACTAGCGGGGGTCTATGAGCAGTACTTC.

This clone was observed a few times. The same CDR3 can be traced to other DNA sequences in this sample. Here the CDR3 reads CASSLQGGSYEQYF. The CDR3 nucleotides read TGTGCCAGCTCACTCCAGGGTGGATCCTACGAGCAGTACTTC. This chain connects TRBV18 to TRBJ2-7, with D maybe TRBD1 (5 bases). V was cut by 4 bases and J by 1 base, with 11 bases left in between. Germline V gives CDR1 KGHSH, CDR2 LQKENI. CDR3 length: 14 amino acids.

This clone was observed a handful of times. This chain uses TRBV29-1 with TRBJ1-5; possibly TRBD1 for D (6 bases). CDR3 length: 14 residues. Per germline, CDR1 SQVTM and CDR2 ANQGSEA. V gave up 7 bases and J gave up 3 bases, with 16 bases separating them. The DNA for the CDR3 is TGCAGCGCCACAGGGACCGGACCCAATCAGCCCCAGCATTTT. As protein: CSATGTGPNQPQHF. The full variable domain, in which reference TRBV29-1 and TRBJ1-5 provide the parts outside the CDR3, is SAVISQKPSRDICQRGTSLTIQCQVDSQVTMMFWYRQQPGQSLTLIATANQGSEATYESGFVIDKFPISRPNLTFSTLTVSNMSPEDSSIYLCSATGTGPNQPQHFGDGTRLSIL.

This clone has only a few counts. The chain joins TRBV2 to TRBJ1-2; TRBD1 matches 8 bases. The CDR3 sequence is 14 residues long. CDR1 and CDR2 (germline): SNHLY, FYNNEI. The junction had 2 bases not matched to a gene; V was cut back by 1 base and J by 4 bases. CDR3 in DNA: TGTGCCAGCAGTGAAGGGCAGGGGGCCTATGGCTACACCTTC. It yields the protein CASSEGQGAYGYTF.

This clone has just one count. The rearrangement links TRBV19 to TRBJ1-5; TRBD1 matches 12 bases. This CDR3 has 14 amino acids. Germline V gives CDR1 LNHDA, CDR2 SQIVND (reference sequence). With V trimmed by 7 bases and J by 6 bases, 4 bases remained unmatched. The CDR3 bases are TGTGCCAGTACAGGGACAGGGGGCACTCAGCCCCAGCATTTT. This translates into CASTGTGGTQPQHF.

The V call is TRBV19, the J call TRBJ2-3, with no clear D. This CDR3 has 12 amino acids. Trimming shortened V by 3 bases and J by 11 bases, and 12 bases separated the two germline ends. Germline V lookup: CDR1 LNHDA, CDR2 SQIVND (reference sequence). CDR3 in DNA: TGTGCCAGTAGTATGATGGGCGCCGAGCAGTATTTT. The encoded protein is CASSMMGAEQYF.

This clone occurred once. The chain employs TRBV6-5 and TRBJ1-2, with TRBD1 identical over 7 bases. With 10 bases clipped from V and 4 bases from J, the junction kept 6 bases outside the gene matches. The CDR3 is made up of 12 amino acids. Germline assignment: CDR1 MNHEY and CDR2 SVGAGI. The CDR3 spells CATGQGGYGYTF. The CDR3 DNA reads as TGTGCCACCGGGCAGGGGGGCTATGGCTACACCTTC.